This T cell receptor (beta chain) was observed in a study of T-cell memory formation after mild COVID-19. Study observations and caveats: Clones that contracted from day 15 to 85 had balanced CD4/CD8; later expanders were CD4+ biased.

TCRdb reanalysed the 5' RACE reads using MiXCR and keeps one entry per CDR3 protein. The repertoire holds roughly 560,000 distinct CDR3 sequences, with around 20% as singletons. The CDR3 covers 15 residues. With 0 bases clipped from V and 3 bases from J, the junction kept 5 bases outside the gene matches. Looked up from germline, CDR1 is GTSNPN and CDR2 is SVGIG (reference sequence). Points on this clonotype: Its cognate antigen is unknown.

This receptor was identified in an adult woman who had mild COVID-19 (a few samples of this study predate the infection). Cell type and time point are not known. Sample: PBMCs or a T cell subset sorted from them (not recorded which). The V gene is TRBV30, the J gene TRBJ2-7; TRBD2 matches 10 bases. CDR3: CAWSVGLAGVYEQYF. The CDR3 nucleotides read TGTGCCTGGAGTGTAGGTCTAGCGGGAGTCTACGAGCAGTACTTC. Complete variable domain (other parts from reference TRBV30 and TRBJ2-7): SQTIHQWPATLVQPVGSPLSLECTVEGTSNPNLYWYRQAAGRGLQLLFYSVGIGQISSEVPQNLSASRPQDRQFILSSKKLLLSDSGFYLCAWSVGLAGVYEQYFGPGTRLTVT.